One T cell receptor beta chain is described in this entry. The antigen is undetermined. Primers included in the PCR were 60 Vbeta and 13 Jbeta primers. The repertoire was sequenced with immunoSEQ multiplex PCR; TCRdb's copy has only in-frame clones and lacks some. The sample consists of roughly 110,000 clones, 77% of them appearing once. The data belong to a study of cytomegalovirus exposure and HLA in healthy donors. Notes on the study in general: The study carried out a later analysis of TCR beta sequences. It associated 16,951 of them with specific HLA alleles at a false discovery rate of 0.05. Testing in vitro showed a few CMV-associated chains specific for CMV antigens. Altogether, 160 or so TCR beta chains were recorded as cytomegalovirus-associated.

The sequenced material came from PBMCs. This sequence originates from a man aged 35-49 years in good health and CMV-seropositive.

The CDR3 loop is CASSADKLQPQHF. CDR3 sequence (DNA): TGTGCCAGCAGTGCCGACAAGCTTCAGCCCCAGCATTTT. The rearrangement links TRBV6-5 to TRBJ1-5; no reliable D call. Per the germline V gene, CDR1 is MNHEY and CDR2 is SVGAGI. Trimming took off 5 bases at V and 6 bases at J, with 11 bases between the two ends. The CDR3 is made up of 13 amino acids.